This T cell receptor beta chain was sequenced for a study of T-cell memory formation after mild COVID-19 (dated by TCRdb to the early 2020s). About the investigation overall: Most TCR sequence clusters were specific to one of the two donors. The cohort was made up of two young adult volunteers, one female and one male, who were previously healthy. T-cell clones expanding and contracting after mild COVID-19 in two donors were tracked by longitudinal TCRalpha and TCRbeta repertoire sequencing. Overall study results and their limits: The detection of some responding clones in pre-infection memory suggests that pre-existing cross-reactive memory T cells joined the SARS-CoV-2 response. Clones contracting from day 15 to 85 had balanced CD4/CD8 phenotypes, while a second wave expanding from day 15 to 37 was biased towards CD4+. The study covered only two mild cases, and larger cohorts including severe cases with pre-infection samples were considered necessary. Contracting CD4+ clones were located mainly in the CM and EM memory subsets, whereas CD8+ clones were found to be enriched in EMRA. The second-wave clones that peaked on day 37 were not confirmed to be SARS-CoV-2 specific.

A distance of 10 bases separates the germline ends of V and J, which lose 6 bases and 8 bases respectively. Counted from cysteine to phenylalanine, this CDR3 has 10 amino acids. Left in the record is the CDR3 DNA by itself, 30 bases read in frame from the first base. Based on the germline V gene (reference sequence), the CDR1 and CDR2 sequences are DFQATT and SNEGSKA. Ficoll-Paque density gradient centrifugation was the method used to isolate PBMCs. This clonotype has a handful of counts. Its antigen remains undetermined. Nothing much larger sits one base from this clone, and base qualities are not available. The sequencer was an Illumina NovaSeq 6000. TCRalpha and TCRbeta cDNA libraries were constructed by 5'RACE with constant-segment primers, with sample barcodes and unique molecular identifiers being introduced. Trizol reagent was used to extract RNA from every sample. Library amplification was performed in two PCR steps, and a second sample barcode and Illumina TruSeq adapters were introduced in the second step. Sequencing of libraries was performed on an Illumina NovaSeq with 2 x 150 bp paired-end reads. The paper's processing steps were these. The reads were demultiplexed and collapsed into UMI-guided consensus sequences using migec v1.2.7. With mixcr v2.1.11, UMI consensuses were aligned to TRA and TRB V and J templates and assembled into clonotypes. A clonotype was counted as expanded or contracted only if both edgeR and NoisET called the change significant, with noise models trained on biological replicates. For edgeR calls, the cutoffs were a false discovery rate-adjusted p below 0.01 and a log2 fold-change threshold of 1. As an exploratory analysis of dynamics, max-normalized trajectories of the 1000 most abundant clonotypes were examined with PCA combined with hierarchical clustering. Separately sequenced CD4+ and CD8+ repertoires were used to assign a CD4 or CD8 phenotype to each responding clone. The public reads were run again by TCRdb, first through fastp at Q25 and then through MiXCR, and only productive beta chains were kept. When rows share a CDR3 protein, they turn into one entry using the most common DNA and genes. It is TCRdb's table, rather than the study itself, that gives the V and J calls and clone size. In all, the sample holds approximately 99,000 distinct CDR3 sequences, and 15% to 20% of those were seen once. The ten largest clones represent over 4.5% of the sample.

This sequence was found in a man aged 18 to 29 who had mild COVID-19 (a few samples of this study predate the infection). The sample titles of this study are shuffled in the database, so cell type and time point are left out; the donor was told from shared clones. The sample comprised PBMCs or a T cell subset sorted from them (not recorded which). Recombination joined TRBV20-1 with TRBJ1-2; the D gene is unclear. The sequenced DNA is TGCAGTGCCCCCGGTGGAGGCTACACCTTC. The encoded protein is CSAPGGGYTF.